Listed here are 13 T cell receptor beta chains from one sample, sequenced in a study of blood T cells in healthy people across ages. A second roughly 7 to 11 cycle PCR used barcoded and J-beta primers. TCRdb reprocessed the 5' RACE reads with MiXCR, giving one entry per CDR3 protein. Seen here are about 760,000 distinct CDR3 sequences, 20% to 30% observed once, and the top ten hold under 9.5%. These data were likewise used in another study, on T cells of mothers and their children.

Sequenced input: blood. The receptors come from a boy aged 5-17 years in good health.

This chain connects TRBV11-2 to TRBJ2-7, with 8 bases lining up with TRBD1. Trimming cost V 8 bases and J 0 bases; bases outside gene matches: 18. Germline-derived CDR1 and CDR2 are SGHAT and FQNNGV. This CDR3 region has 18 residues. The CDR3 DNA sequence: TGTGCCAGCCGTTCCCCCAAGGGACAGGTCCTGCCCTCCTACGAGCAGTACTTC. Translated, it gives CASRSPKGQVLPSYEQYF.

The rearrangement links TRBV28 to TRBJ2-1; D may be TRBD2 (6 bases). The CDR3 is made up of 16 amino acids. Trimming pared 6 bases from V and 9 bases from J, leaving 24 bases between. Germline CDR1 MDHEN, CDR2 SYDVKM. CDR3 loop: CASSSPGDSSHGEQFF. CDR3 nucleotides: TGTGCCAGCAGCTCCCCCGGGGACTCCTCTCATGGTGAGCAGTTCTTC.

The chain joins TRBV14 to TRBJ2-1; D remains unclear. Trimming left V 0 bases short and J 8 bases short, with 8 bases between. This CDR3 spans 13 amino acids. Germline CDR1 is SGHDN and CDR2 is FVKESK. This CDR3 is CASSQEDRHEQFF. CDR3 DNA sequence: TGTGCCAGCAGCCAAGAAGATCGGCATGAGCAGTTCTTC.

The rearrangement links TRBV6-5 to TRBJ2-1; 12 bases agree with TRBD2. CDR3 length: 15 amino acids. Germline CDR1 is MNHEY and CDR2 is SVGAGI. V lost 5 bases to trimming and J lost 10 bases; unmatched junction nucleotides: 9. As DNA, the CDR3 is TGTGCCAGCAGTACCCTAGCGGGAGGGCCTAGGGAGCAGTTCTTC. It is translated as CASSTLAGGPREQFF.

This clonotype occurred a few times. The V call is TRBV4-1, the J call TRBJ2-5; the match to TRBD2 covers 11 bases. With the DNA end fitting TRBJ2-7 better, the J assignment may be wrong. The CDR3 is 17 amino acids. Germline values: CDR1 MGHRA, CDR2 YSYEKL. CDR3 nucleotides: TGCGCCAGCAGCCAAACCGCACCTAGCGGGGGGTGGTACGAGCAGTACTTC. Its protein product is CASSQTAPSGGWYEQYF.

The chain has TRBV12-5 and TRBJ1-3, with D uncertain. Per the germline V gene, CDR1 is LGHNT and CDR2 is FRNRAP. The V end lost 3 bases, the J end lost 0 bases, and 6 bases lay between the germline ends. The CDR3 is 14 amino acids. CDR3 DNA: TGTGCTAGTGGTTTAAGCGGCTCTGGAAACACCATATATTTT. It encodes CASGLSGSGNTIYF.

This clonotype was counted only a few times. The J gene is TRBJ1-5, the V gene TRBV12-3 or TRBV12-4; possible D gene TRBD1, 6 bases. The CDR3 is 15 amino acids. Trimming removed 5 bases from V and 2 bases from J, with 13 bases in between. This chain's CDR3 is CASSTQGYGNQPQHF. CDR3 nucleotides: TGTGCCAGCAGTACACAGGGATACGGCAATCAGCCCCAGCATTTT.

The V and J genes are TRBV28 and TRBJ2-1, with TRBD2 identical over 8 bases. The length of the CDR3 is 16 residues. Losses at the gene ends were 4 bases for V and 4 bases for J; bases not matched to a gene: 9. Germline CDR1 and CDR2: MDHEN and SYDVKM. The CDR3 is CASSSHSGGTYNEQFF. CDR3 sequence (DNA): TGTGCCAGCAGTTCTCATTCGGGAGGGACTTACAATGAGCAGTTCTTC.

The J gene is TRBJ2-5, the V gene TRBV5-1; 9 bases line up with TRBD2. The closer fit of TRBJ2-1 to the DNA end suggests the J call may be wrong. The CDR3 consists of 15 residues. Germline V gives CDR1 SGHRS, CDR2 YFSETQ. CDR3 in DNA: TGCGCCAGCAGCTTGTTTAGCGGGAGCGGGAATGAGCAGTTCTTC. Amino acid sequence: CASSLFSGSGNEQFF.

This chain uses TRBV29-1 with TRBJ2-5, with 7 bases identical to TRBD2. This CDR3 has 16 amino acids. The germline V gene has CDR1 SQVTM and CDR2 ANQGSEA. J gave up 1 base and V 4 bases, and 12 bases lay outside the gene matches. CDR3 bases: TGCAGCGTTGTGGGGAGGAGCGGGGTCTCCCAAGAGACCCAGTACTTC. Translation gives CSVVGRSGVSQETQYF.

In its sample, this clonotype was seen a few times. The chain uses TRBV5-5 and TRBJ2-5; D gene ambiguous. CDR1 SGHKS and CDR2 YYEKEE come from the germline V gene (reference sequence). There are 13 residues in the CDR3. V was clipped by 2 bases and J by 3 bases, with 8 bases between them. CDR3 loop: CASSFRFEETQYF. The CDR3 coding sequence is TGTGCCAGCAGCTTCCGGTTTGAAGAGACCCAGTACTTC.

This clonotype was seen a handful of times. The V gene is TRBV10-3, the J gene TRBJ2-5, with TRBD1 identical over 8 bases. The CDR3 consists of 15 residues. With 5 bases clipped from V and 4 bases from J, the junction kept 9 bases outside the gene matches. Germline V gene data show CDR1 as ENHRY and CDR2 as SYGVKD. As DNA, the CDR3 is TGTGCCATCAGTCTCGGGACAGGTCGAGGAGAGACCCAGTACTTC. Its translation: CAISLGTGRGETQYF.

In this sample, this clonotype turned up a few times. V usage is TRBV7-9 and J usage is TRBJ2-3; TRBD2 agrees at 11 bases. The CDR3 spans 18 residues. Germline assignment: CDR1 SEHNR and CDR2 FQNEAQ (reference sequence). The V segment lost 2 bases and the J segment 0 bases; nucleotides outside the gene matches: 7. In DNA, the CDR3 is TGTGCCAGCAGCTTACCTAGCGGGGGGCCCTCTAGCACAGATACGCAGTATTTT. Protein: CASSLPSGGPSSTDTQYF. Based on the CDR3 plus reference TRBV7-9 and TRBJ2-3, the full variable domain is DTGVSQNPRHKITKRGQNVTFRCDPISEHNRLYWYRQTLGQGPEFLTYFQNEAQLEKSRLLSDRFSAERPKGSFSTLEIQRTEQGDSAMYLCASSLPSGGPSSTDTQYFGPGTRLTVL.